This TCR beta chain is from a study of somatic mutations in cytotoxic T cells in rheumatoid arthritis. Study-wide context: Sorting by flow gave nearly 100% purity for some V beta antibody-stained T-cell populations, including V beta1+ cells sequenced for TCRB.

The study, taken as a whole, reports: CD8+ T cells showed clonality that did not differ significantly between patients with rheumatoid arthritis and age-matched healthy controls.

CDR1 is SEHNR and CDR2 is FQNEAQ in the germline V gene (reference sequence). The CDR3 extends over 13 amino acids. Unmatched junction bases numbered 4, after V lost 4 bases and J lost 4 bases. The assay was immunoSEQ multiplex PCR, and TCRdb's table has in-frame clones only and misses some. Among roughly 11,000 clones listed, over 65% were seen once. About this clone: Its antigen remains unidentified.

This receptor was obtained from an adult with rheumatoid arthritis. Sequencing input: CD8+ T cells sorted from blood. The rearrangement uses TRBV7-9 and TRBJ2-7; 7 bases map to TRBD1. CDR3 loop: CASSSDRVYEQYF. The DNA for the CDR3 is TGTGCCAGCAGCTCAGACAGGGTGTACGAGCAGTACTTC.